The clone carrying this T cell receptor (beta chain) was seen only once. The data are from a study of T cell responses to AZD1222 COVID-19 vaccine. Here immunoSEQ multiplex PCR was the method, and the copy in TCRdb shows in-frame clones only, minus some. Altogether roughly 120,000 clones are present, roughly 90% being singletons, with the ten largest covering roughly 8.4%. Trimming cost V 5 bases and J 2 bases, with 12 bases left between them. CDR3 length: 14 amino acids. CDR1 KGHSH and CDR2 LQKENI come from the germline V gene. The rearrangement joins TRBV18 to TRBJ1-1; D is unresolved. This TCR was recovered from an adult in good health. Source: peripheral blood, taken on day 0 of AZD1222 vaccination. The CDR3 nucleotides are TGTGCCAGCTCAGGGTTGGGAAGAAACACTGAAGCTTTCTTT. This translates into CASSGLGRNTEAFF.